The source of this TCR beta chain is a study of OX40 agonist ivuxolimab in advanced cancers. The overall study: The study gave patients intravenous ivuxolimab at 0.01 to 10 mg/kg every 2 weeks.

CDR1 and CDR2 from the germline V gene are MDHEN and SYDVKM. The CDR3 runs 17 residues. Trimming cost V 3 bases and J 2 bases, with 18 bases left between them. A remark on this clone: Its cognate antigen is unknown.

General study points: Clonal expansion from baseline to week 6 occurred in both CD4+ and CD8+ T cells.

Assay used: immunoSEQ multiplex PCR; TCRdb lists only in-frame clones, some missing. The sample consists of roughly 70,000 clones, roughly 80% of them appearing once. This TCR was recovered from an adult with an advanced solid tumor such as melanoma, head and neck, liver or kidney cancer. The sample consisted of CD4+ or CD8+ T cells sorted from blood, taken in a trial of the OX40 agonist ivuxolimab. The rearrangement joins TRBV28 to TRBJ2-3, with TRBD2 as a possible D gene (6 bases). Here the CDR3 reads CASSFTGGGGITDTQYF. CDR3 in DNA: TGTGCCAGCAGTTTCACGGGTGGTGGCGGGATCACAGATACGCAGTATTTT.